The clone carrying this TCR beta chain was picked up one time. Its specificity is not known. Germline V gene data show CDR1 as LGHNA and CDR2 as YNFKEQ. The germline V and J ends were trimmed by 4 bases and 3 bases, with 16 bases remaining between them. The CDR3 covers 15 residues. The data originate from a study of blood T cells in healthy people across ages. Findings of the study overall: As naive T cell percentage varied, TCR beta diversity correlated strongly with it. Relative to aged donors, long-lived donors carried more naive CD4+ cells and displayed higher diversity. Underestimates were what the diversity estimates from one million T cells were considered to be.

The study isolated at least 6 million PBMCs from each sample. Next came a second PCR, run for about 6 to 12 cycles, which used a sample-barcoded 5' primer along with a J-beta primer mix. Each CDR3 protein gets one entry after TCRdb re-called the 5' RACE reads with MiXCR. The sample contains fewer than 2,000,000 distinct CDR3 sequences, around 42% of which appear only once. V usage is TRBV4-2 and J usage is TRBJ2-7; perhaps TRBD1 as D (6 bases). The origin of this receptor is a human donor in good health. The sequenced material came from blood. The DNA of the CDR3 is TGTGCCAGCAGCCCAAGCCGGGACATCTACTACGAGCAGTACTTC. Its translation: CASSPSRDIYYEQYF.